Given below is one TCR beta chain in context. The study drew participants aged about 18 to 90 years from roughly 25 US areas. These data originate in a study of blood T cell repertoires in COVID-19. Using immunoSEQ multiplex PCR, the repertoire was profiled, and TCRdb retains in-frame clones only, with some absent. The repertoire includes some 420,000 clones, 85% to 90% of them detected once, and roughly 1.1% sits in the top ten. Deletions cut 7 bases from V and 3 bases from J, with 15 bases between. The germline gives CDR1 MNHEY, CDR2 SVGAGI. This CDR3 comprises 14 residues. This rearrangement joins TRBV6-5 to TRBJ1-2; possibly TRBD1 for D (5 bases). Sequencing input: PBMCs or T cells enriched from blood (not recorded which). The sequence came from a young man who had recovered from COVID-19. The CDR3 loop reads CASTPGPADYGYTF. CDR3 in DNA: TGTGCCAGCACTCCAGGGCCCGCAGACTATGGCTACACCTTC.